This entry lists 18 T cell receptor beta chains sequenced from one sample in a study of shared clonotypes between healthy human individuals. Generated by immunoSEQ multiplex PCR, the TCRdb table keeps only in-frame clones and is missing some. The top ten clones hold about 1.8% of a sample with millions of clones, under 95% of them seen once. Terminally differentiated effector memory CD45RA+ cells were excluded by CCR7 positive selection of CD45RO-negative cells. Source material: naive CD8+ T cells from PBMCs. These receptors were collected from a man between 18 and 35 years old in good health. Some clones in this sample may be carry-over from other donors' samples.

The CDR3 nucleotides are TGTGCCAGCAGCGCGGAACCGGGACTCCAAGAGACCCAGTACTTC. It yields the protein CASSAEPGLQETQYF. The chain is built from TRBV7-9 and TRBJ2-5, with D possibly matching TRBD2 (6 bases). The length of the CDR3 is 15 residues. The V end was cut by 5 bases, the J end by 1 base, with 14 bases between. Germline CDR1 SEHNR, CDR2 FQNEAQ (reference sequence).

V and J are TRBV4-1 and TRBJ1-5; D is unresolved. V was pared by 1 base and J by 0 bases, with 7 bases between. This CDR3 has 15 amino acids. Germline-derived CDR1 and CDR2 are MGHRA and YSYEKL. The CDR3 DNA sequence: TGCGCCAGCAGCCAAGCCCAGACTAGCAATCAGCCCCAGCATTTT. Its protein is CASSQAQTSNQPQHF.

The chain uses TRBV14 and TRBJ2-7, with no clear D. Germline V gene lookup returns CDR1 SGHDN and CDR2 FVKESK. Trimming took off 6 bases at V and 2 bases at J, with 17 bases between the two ends. The CDR3 extends over 15 amino acids. The CDR3 sequence: CASRPSRVGAYEQYF. The CDR3 DNA is TGTGCCAGCAGGCCAAGTCGGGTTGGGGCCTACGAGCAGTACTTC. Combining the CDR3 with reference TRBV14 and TRBJ2-7 gives the whole variable domain EAGVTQFPSHSVIEKGQTVTLRCDPISGHDNLYWYRRVMGKEIKFLLHFVKESKQDESGMPNNRFLAERTGGTYSTLKVQPAELEDSGVYFCASRPSRVGAYEQYFGPGTRLTVT.

The CDR3 bases are TGTGCCAGCAGCGCCAAGGTTGGGAGCACTGAAGCTTTCTTT. Protein sequence: CASSAKVGSTEAFF. The chain recombines TRBV7-8 with TRBJ1-1; D not resolved. Germline V CDR1 and CDR2: SGHVS, FQNEAQ. Trimming took 5 bases from V and 4 from J, leaving 14 bases between them. CDR3 size: 14 residues.

In the case of this clone: This CDR3 is also generated by other DNA sequences in the sample. The chain joins TRBV19 to TRBJ2-1; D call uncertain. The CDR3 consists of 12 residues. V lost 3 bases and J 4 bases, leaving 4 bases between the germline ends. The germline gives CDR1 LNHDA, CDR2 SQIVND (reference sequence). The CDR3 DNA sequence: TGTGCCAGTAGTATGGGGTACAATGAGCAGTTCTTC. Translating it yields CASSMGYNEQFF.

The V call is TRBV9, the J call TRBJ2-2; D may be TRBD2 (5 bases). CDR1 and CDR2 (germline): SGDLS, YYNGEE. The CDR3 loop spans 17 amino acids. Deletions cut 0 bases from V and 2 bases from J, with 14 bases between. CDR3 in amino acids: CASSVGGRHLNTGELFF. CDR3 DNA sequence: TGTGCCAGCAGCGTAGGAGGGCGGCATCTTAACACCGGGGAGCTGTTTTTT.

The chain joins TRBV19 to TRBJ2-1; 13 bases match TRBD2. Per germline, CDR1 LNHDA and CDR2 SQIVND (reference sequence). There are 20 residues in the CDR3. V shed 4 bases, J shed 9 bases, and the junction held 21 bases outside the gene matches. The CDR3 protein is CASSTDLLRTSGSLMGEQFF. The CDR3 nucleotides are TGTGCCAGTAGTACTGATTTACTTAGGACTAGCGGGAGTTTAATGGGTGAGCAGTTCTTC.

The genes are TRBV7-2 and TRBJ2-5, with D possibly being TRBD1 (6 bases). Germline loops: CDR1 SGHTA, CDR2 FQGNSA. The CDR3 extends over 13 amino acids. With 6 bases removed from V and 3 bases from J, the gap between germline ends came to 11 bases. CDR3 residues: CASRRRTEETQYF. As DNA, the CDR3 is TGTGCCAGCAGACGACGGACAGAAGAGACCCAGTACTTC.

This rearrangement joins TRBV11-3 to TRBJ2-2; 9 bases are a match to TRBD1. From germline, CDR1 is SGHNT and CDR2 YENEEA. The CDR3 contains 16 residues. J lost 6 bases, V lost 5 bases, and 10 bases had no gene match. Here the CDR3 DNA reads TGTGCCAGCAGCCCCAGGACAGGGGAGGAAGCCGGGGAGCTGTTTTTT. Residues: CASSPRTGEEAGELFF.

This chain connects TRBV4-1 to TRBJ2-1; 11 bases agree with TRBD1. CDR3 size: 17 residues. CDR1 is MGHRA, CDR2 YSYEKL, per germline. The V gene end was trimmed by 4 bases and the J gene end by 2 bases; junction bases not matched to a gene: 7. The CDR3: CASSRLPGQGAYNEQFF. The CDR3 nucleotides read TGCGCCAGCAGCCGCCTACCGGGACAGGGGGCCTACAATGAGCAGTTCTTC.

The chain employs TRBV9 and TRBJ2-1; weak D call: TRBD2 (6 bases). CDR1 and CDR2 (germline): SGDLS, YYNGEE. This CDR3 has 20 amino acids. V lost 4 bases and J 2 bases, leaving 28 bases between the germline ends. The CDR3: CASSPLPGIAVAFTYNEQFF. The CDR3 bases are TGTGCCAGCAGCCCCCTCCCGGGGATAGCGGTGGCTTTCACCTACAATGAGCAGTTCTTC.

V and J are TRBV19 and TRBJ1-2; D is perhaps TRBD1 (6 bases). V lost 4 bases to trimming and J lost 2 bases, with 11 bases between them. CDR1 is LNHDA, CDR2 SQIVND, per germline (reference sequence). The CDR3 spans 14 residues. CDR3 protein: CASSTWTANYGYTF. CDR3 DNA sequence: TGTGCCAGTAGTACCTGGACAGCGAACTATGGCTACACCTTC.

This clone was counted a single time. Other DNA variants within this sample encode the same CDR3. V is TRBV9 and J is TRBJ2-7, with TRBD2 identical over 11 bases. CDR3 length equals 15 residues. Germline values: CDR1 SGDLS, CDR2 YYNGEE. Trimming at V came to 0 bases and at J to 3 bases, leaving 2 bases not matched to a gene. CDR3 amino acids: CASSVGGTSGYEQYF. CDR3 DNA sequence: TGTGCCAGCAGCGTAGGCGGGACTAGCGGCTACGAGCAGTACTTC.

The chain links TRBV4-1 to TRBJ1-1; TRBD1 aligns across 9 bases. V lost 5 bases to trimming and J lost 11 bases; unmatched junction nucleotides: 6. There are 12 residues in the CDR3. CDR1 and CDR2 from the germline V gene are MGHRA and YSYEKL. The CDR3 nucleotides are TGCGCCAGCAGCTACCCGGGGACAGGGGCTTTCTTT. Residues: CASSYPGTGAFF.

The V and J genes are TRBV28 and TRBJ2-4, with D possibly TRBD2 on 6 matching bases. Germline assignment: CDR1 MDHEN and CDR2 SYDVKM. CDR3 length: 17 amino acids. V lost 6 bases, J lost 3 bases, and 21 bases lay in between. The DNA of the CDR3 is TGTGCCAGCAGCCCGCCAGGGTGGCGGGAAGGCAAAAACATTCAGTACTTC. Translation: CASSPPGWREGKNIQYF.

The rearrangement uses TRBV5-6 and TRBJ2-3; 9 bases fit TRBD1. The CDR3 is made up of 16 amino acids. Unmatched junction bases numbered 6, after V lost 0 bases and J lost 4 bases. Germline-derived CDR1 and CDR2 are SGHDT and YYEEEE. CDR3: CASSLGDRGIPDTQYF. The CDR3 coding sequence is TGTGCCAGCAGCTTGGGTGACAGGGGGATCCCAGATACGCAGTATTTT.

In its sample, this clone was seen once. The chain employs TRBV27 and TRBJ2-7; no definite D call. Between the trimmed V and J ends, which lost 6 bases and 7 bases, there was a span of 19 bases. The CDR3 consists of 14 residues. Germline-derived CDR1 and CDR2 are MNHEY and SMNVEV (reference sequence). For the CDR3, the DNA is TGTGCCAGCAGCCCAGGACCCTCGCCTCGGGAGCAGTACTTC. Encoded protein: CASSPGPSPREQYF.

V usage is TRBV28 and J usage is TRBJ2-1; 7 bases match TRBD1. The junction had 9 bases not matched to a gene; V was cut back by 5 bases and J by 8 bases. The CDR3 length is 14 residues. CDR1 is MDHEN, CDR2 SYDVKM, per germline. CDR3 nucleotide sequence: TGTGCCAGCAGTCCACGGGACAGCGACGATGAGCAGTTCTTC. This encodes CASSPRDSDDEQFF. The full variable domain, completed using reference TRBV28 and TRBJ2-1, is DVKVTQSSRYLVKRTGEKVFLECVQDMDHENMFWYRQDPGLGLRLIYFSYDVKMKEKGDIPEGYSVSREKKERFSLILESASTNQTSMYLCASSPRDSDDEQFFGPGTRLTVL.